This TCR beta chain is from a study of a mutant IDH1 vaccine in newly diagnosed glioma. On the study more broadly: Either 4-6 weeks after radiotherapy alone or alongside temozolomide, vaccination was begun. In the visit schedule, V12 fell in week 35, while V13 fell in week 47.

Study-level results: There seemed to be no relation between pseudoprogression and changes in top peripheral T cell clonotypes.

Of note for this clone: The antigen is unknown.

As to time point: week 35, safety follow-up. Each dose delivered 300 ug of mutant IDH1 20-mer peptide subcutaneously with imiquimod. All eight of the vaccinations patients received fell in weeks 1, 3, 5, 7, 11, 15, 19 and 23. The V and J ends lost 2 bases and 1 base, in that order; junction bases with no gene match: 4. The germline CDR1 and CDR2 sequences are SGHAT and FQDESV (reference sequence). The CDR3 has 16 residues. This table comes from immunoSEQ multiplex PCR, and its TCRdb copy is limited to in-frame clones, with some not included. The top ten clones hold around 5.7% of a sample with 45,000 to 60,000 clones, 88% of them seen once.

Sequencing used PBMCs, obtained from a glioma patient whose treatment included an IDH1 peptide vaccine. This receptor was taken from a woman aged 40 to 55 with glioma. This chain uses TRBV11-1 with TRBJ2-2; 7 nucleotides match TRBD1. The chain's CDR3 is CASSLIAGGNTGELFF. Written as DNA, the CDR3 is TGTGCCAGCAGCTTAATAGCAGGGGGGAACACCGGGGAGCTGTTTTTT.